This passage covers 27 T cell receptor beta chains from one sample sequenced in a study of T cell responses to AZD1222 COVID-19 vaccine. Sequencing used immunoSEQ multiplex PCR; TCRdb keeps in-frame clones, though not all of them. The sample lists 100,000 to 150,000 clones, about 86% occurring once. Sample: peripheral blood, taken 28 days after the second AZD1222 dose. Receptors were obtained from an adult who received the AZD1222 COVID-19 vaccine.

This chain joins TRBV9 and TRBJ1-4; D not resolved. Trimming removed 0 bases at V and 7 bases at J, with 13 bases between. The CDR3 length is 15 residues. Germline CDR1 and CDR2: SGDLS and YYNGEE. CDR3 amino acids: CASSVDGYWGEKLFF. The CDR3 DNA follows: TGTGCCAGCAGCGTAGACGGATATTGGGGTGAAAAACTGTTTTTT.

The rearrangement joins TRBV7-2 to TRBJ1-2; 10 bases match TRBD1. This CDR3 is 17 amino acids long. Germline lookup yields CDR1 SGHTA and CDR2 FQGNSA. Unmatched junction bases numbered 13, after V lost 5 bases and J lost 4 bases. CDR3 residues: CASSPVGRQGAAYGYTF. In nucleotides, the CDR3 is TGTGCCAGCAGCCCAGTGGGTCGACAGGGGGCCGCCTATGGCTACACCTTC.

This clone was recorded only once. The chain is built from TRBV7-2 and TRBJ2-2; D assignment may be TRBD1 or TRBD2 (5 bases each). CDR3 length: 14 amino acids. With 3 bases removed from V and 3 bases from J, the gap between germline ends came to 8 bases. CDR1 SGHTA and CDR2 FQGNSA come from the germline V gene. CDR3 amino acids: CASSLGPDTGELFF. The CDR3 coding sequence is TGTGCCAGCAGCTTGGGACCCGACACCGGGGAGCTGTTTTTT.

The V and J genes are TRBV7-9 and TRBJ1-2; 9 bases are a match to TRBD1. Trimming removed 3 bases from V and 7 bases from J; junction bases left unmatched: 3. The CDR3 extends over 13 amino acids. Germline CDR1 reads SEHNR; CDR2 reads FQNEAQ (reference sequence). The CDR3 reads CASSLGQGGGYTF. The CDR3 DNA sequence: TGTGCCAGCAGCTTGGGACAGGGAGGTGGCTACACCTTC.

The genes are TRBV5-1 and TRBJ1-1, with a tentative D call TRBD1 (6 bases). Germline CDR1 is SGHRS and CDR2 is YFSETQ. This CDR3 spans 16 amino acids. Deletions cut 4 bases from V and 1 base from J, with 17 bases between. This chain's CDR3 is CASSLDVTGENTEAFF. The CDR3 nucleotides are TGCGCCAGCAGCCTAGACGTGACAGGCGAGAACACTGAAGCTTTCTTT.

V gene TRBV7-2 combines with J gene TRBJ2-1; the match to TRBD2 covers 15 bases. The CDR3 consists of 17 residues. Per the germline V gene, CDR1 is SGHTA and CDR2 is FQGNSA. The V and J ends lost 0 bases and 4 bases, in that order; junction bases with no gene match: 1. CDR3: CASSLAGTSGGYNEQFF. CDR3 nucleotides: TGTGCCAGCAGCTTAGCGGGGACTAGCGGGGGGTACAATGAGCAGTTCTTC.

V and J are TRBV3-1 (or the pseudogene TRBV3-2) and TRBJ2-3; D is undetermined. The CDR3 runs to 13 residues. CDR1 LGHDT and CDR2 YNNKEL come from the germline V gene (reference sequence). The ends were cut back, 1 base at V and 5 bases at J, with 7 bases in the middle. The CDR3 reads CASSQVIRDTQYF. For the CDR3, the DNA is TGTGCCAGCAGCCAAGTCATTCGAGATACGCAGTATTTT.

The chain has TRBV19 and TRBJ1-6, with TRBD1 identical over 7 bases. Unmatched junction bases numbered 10, after V lost 5 bases and J lost 18 bases. Germline V gives CDR1 LNHDA, CDR2 SQIVND (reference sequence). The CDR3 runs 12 residues. The CDR3: CASSPRTGGAHF. The CDR3 bases are TGTGCCAGTAGTCCGCGGACAGGCGGTGCCCACTTT.

The J gene is TRBJ2-1, the V gene TRBV7-2, with D possibly being TRBD1 (6 bases). With 7 bases removed from V and 8 bases from J, the gap between germline ends came to 18 bases. The CDR3 sequence is 14 residues long. Per the germline V gene, CDR1 is SGHTA and CDR2 is FQGNSA. Here the CDR3 reads CASTPGTISHEQFF. As DNA, the CDR3 is TGTGCCAGCACCCCTGGGACAATCTCCCATGAGCAGTTCTTC.

The V call is TRBV27, the J call TRBJ2-1; D unresolved. Germline assignment: CDR1 MNHEY and CDR2 SMNVEV (reference sequence). V was trimmed by 0 bases and J by 5 bases, leaving 8 bases between them. This CDR3 spans 14 amino acids. CDR3 DNA: TGTGCCAGCAGTTTATCGTTCCAGAACAATGAGCAGTTCTTC. Protein product: CASSLSFQNNEQFF.

The chain couples TRBV21-1 to TRBJ2-4; the table's TRBD1 call for D was not verified on the DNA. TRBV21-1 is reported as a pseudogene. The CDR3 covers 18 residues. CDR3 protein: CASSKELSPGAAKNIQYF. The CDR3 bases are TGTGCCAGCAGCAAAGAGTTATCCCCAGGGGCAGCCAAAAACATTCAGTACTTC.

This chain connects TRBV6-4 to TRBJ2-1; D is unresolved. Trimming removed 5 bases at V and 12 bases at J, with 5 bases between. The CDR3 spans 9 residues. CDR1 and CDR2 from the germline V gene are MRHNA and SNTAGT. In DNA, the CDR3 is TGTGCCAGCAGTTTGGTGCAGTTCTTC. Translated, it gives CASSLVQFF.

The V and J genes are TRBV5-4 and TRBJ2-3; TRBD2 matches at 9 bases. The germline V gene has CDR1 SGHNT and CDR2 YYREEE (reference sequence). The V gene end was trimmed by 4 bases and the J gene end by 1 base; junction bases not matched to a gene: 4. The CDR3 consists of 15 residues. CDR3 residues: CASSTRLAGTDTQYF. The DNA for the CDR3 is TGTGCCAGCAGCACCCGACTAGCGGGCACAGATACGCAGTATTTT.

J is TRBJ1-2 and V is TRBV9; tentatively, D is TRBD1 (5 bases). CDR1 is SGDLS and CDR2 is YYNGEE in the germline V gene. The V end was cut by 4 bases, the J end by 5 bases, with 9 bases between. This CDR3 comprises 12 residues. CDR3 DNA: TGTGCCAGCAGCACCCAGGGATATGGCTACACCTTC. It translates to CASSTQGYGYTF.

The chain couples TRBV3-1 (or the pseudogene TRBV3-2) to TRBJ2-1; 9 bases are a match to TRBD1. The CDR3 is 15 amino acids. Trimming took 4 bases from V and 4 from J; bases not matched to a gene: 5. Germline CDR1 is LGHDT and CDR2 is YNNKEL (reference sequence). The CDR3 DNA reads as TGTGCCAGCAGCCCTACGGGACAGGGTTACAATGAGCAGTTCTTC. Encoded protein: CASSPTGQGYNEQFF.

This sequence joins TRBV7-9 and TRBJ1-2, with D hard to call. V lost 5 bases and J 8 bases, leaving 18 bases between the germline ends. The germline V gene has CDR1 SEHNR and CDR2 FQNEAQ (reference sequence). This CDR3 has 14 residues. CDR3 sequence: CASSPSAGLGGYTF. In nucleotides, the CDR3 is TGTGCCAGCAGCCCTTCCGCCGGGTTGGGGGGCTACACCTTC.

This clone was counted a single time. This chain connects TRBV7-2 to TRBJ1-6; 9 nucleotides match TRBD1. There are 16 residues in the CDR3. V shed 4 bases, J shed 10 bases, and the junction held 11 bases outside the gene matches. CDR1 is SGHTA, CDR2 FQGNSA, per germline. CDR3 sequence (DNA): TGTGCCAGCAGCTCACCCCCGGGACAGGGACAATCACCCCTCCACTTT. It specifies CASSSPPGQGQSPLHF.

The chain recombines TRBV6-5 with TRBJ1-1; 10 bases align to TRBD1. V shed 7 bases, J shed 7 bases, and the junction held 12 bases outside the gene matches. There are 15 residues in the CDR3. Germline V gene sequence: CDR1 MNHEY, CDR2 SVGAGI. This CDR3 is CASNNLGQGSGEAFF. The DNA of the CDR3 is TGTGCCAGCAACAACTTGGGACAGGGGTCAGGTGAAGCTTTCTTT.

The CDR3 DNA reads as TGTGCCAGTAGTACGCCAGGGAACGGAAACACCATATATTTT. Translating gives CASSTPGNGNTIYF. The V gene is TRBV19, the J gene TRBJ1-3; D possibly corresponds to TRBD1 (5 bases). CDR3 length: 14 amino acids. The V gene lost 4 bases and the J gene lost 4 bases, with 11 bases spanning the gap. Germline V gives CDR1 LNHDA, CDR2 SQIVND (reference sequence).

This clone appeared once. J is TRBJ2-5 and V is TRBV6-5; D may match TRBD1 or TRBD2 (5 bases each). Germline V CDR1 and CDR2: MNHEY, SVGAGI. The CDR3 is made up of 15 amino acids. V dropped 5 bases and J dropped 1 base, with 14 bases sitting between them. CDR3 coding DNA: TGTGCCAGCAGTCCGACTTGGGGGACCCAAGAGACCCAGTACTTC. It yields the protein CASSPTWGTQETQYF.

The gene calls are TRBV10-1 and TRBJ2-7; perhaps D is TRBD1 or TRBD2 (5 bases each). The CDR3 is made up of 16 amino acids. Germline V gene sequence: CDR1 WNHNN, CDR2 SYGVQD (reference sequence). Trimming left V 3 bases short and J 2 bases short, with 17 bases between. The CDR3 nucleotides are TGCGCCAGCAGTGATTCGACGTGGGACGGGACCTACGAGCAGTACTTC. It codes for CASSDSTWDGTYEQYF.

The V and J genes are TRBV19 and TRBJ1-1; no definite D call. The CDR3 sequence is 12 residues long. Germline V gene sequence: CDR1 LNHDA, CDR2 SQIVND (reference sequence). V was shortened by 6 bases and J by 2 bases, with 7 bases between the two germline ends. The CDR3 coding sequence is TGTGCCAGTAGCTTAGATAACACTGAAGCTTTCTTT. Its protein is CASSLDNTEAFF.

The rearrangement links TRBV28 to TRBJ1-3; no reliable D call. Trimming took 1 base from V and 1 from J, leaving 11 bases between them. This CDR3 is built from 16 residues. Per the germline V gene, CDR1 is MDHEN and CDR2 is SYDVKM. CDR3 in DNA: TGTGCCAGCAGTTTATCATTGCCTTTGTCTGGAAACACCATATATTTT. Its protein is CASSLSLPLSGNTIYF.

This clone was counted a few times. The chain links TRBV7-9 to TRBJ1-2; 7 bases align to TRBD1. Trimming cost V 4 bases and J 0 bases; bases outside gene matches: 5. This CDR3 is 15 amino acids long. Germline V gene sequence: CDR1 SEHNR, CDR2 FQNEAQ (reference sequence). CDR3 coding DNA: TGTGCCAGCAGCTGGACAGGACTCTCTAACTATGGCTACACCTTC. Translating it yields CASSWTGLSNYGYTF.

The chain combines TRBV18 with TRBJ2-1, with D possibly TRBD2 on 7 matching bases. The V and J ends lost 2 bases and 7 bases respectively, with 24 bases between them. The CDR3 covers 18 residues. The germline gives CDR1 KGHSH, CDR2 LQKENI. CDR3 nucleotide sequence: TGTGCCAGCTCACCATGGGGCGGGGGCCTTAGGACGGCGAATGAGCAGTTCTTC. This gives the protein CASSPWGGGLRTANEQFF.

This chain joins TRBV27 and TRBJ1-6; D unclear. Trimming took 5 bases from V and 0 from J, leaving 2 bases between them. Per the germline V gene, CDR1 is MNHEY and CDR2 is SMNVEV (reference sequence). The CDR3 is 13 amino acids. CDR3 DNA: TGTGCCAGCAGTCTCTCCTATAATTCACCCCTCCACTTT. This gives the protein CASSLSYNSPLHF.

In this sample, this clone turned up once. The V and J genes are TRBV18 and TRBJ1-1; perhaps TRBD1 as D (5 bases). Germline assignment: CDR1 KGHSH and CDR2 LQKENI. The CDR3 loop spans 16 amino acids. V shed 4 bases and J shed 0 bases, with 15 bases lying between them. Here the CDR3 reads CASSRGGKTLNTEAFF. The CDR3 nucleotides read TGTGCCAGCTCACGGGGGGGGAAGACCTTGAACACTGAAGCTTTCTTT.